A selection of T cell receptor beta chains follows, all from one sample in a study of cytomegalovirus exposure and HLA in healthy donors. Method: immunoSEQ multiplex PCR; TCRdb's copy keeps in-frame clones and lacks some. The sample consists of about 93,000 clones, 70% to 80% of them appearing once. Sequenced: PBMCs. The receptors shown here come from a man in his thirties or forties in good health and CMV-seronegative. The CDR3 runs from the conserved cysteine through the conserved F or W. D genes are given only for firm matches. Clone sizes are given selectively: once, few, many, or a class where the clone is expanded.

j_call: TRBJ2-1; v_call: TRBV9; cdr3_length: 18; clone_size: NA; d_call: TRBD2; cdr3_aa: CASSVGLAGGMGTIEQFF; cdr3_nt: TGTGCCAGCAGCGTAGGGCTAGCGGGGGGGATGGGAACAATTGAGCAGTTCTTC
j_call: TRBJ2-5; v_call: TRBV4-2; cdr3_length: 15; clone_size: NA; d_call: NA; cdr3_aa: CASSQDPLDQETQYF; cdr3_nt: TGTGCCAGCAGCCAAGATCCGTTAGACCAAGAGACCCAGTACTTC
j_call: TRBJ2-5; v_call: TRBV29-1; cdr3_length: 13; clone_size: NA; d_call: NA; cdr3_aa: CSLSGAQWETQYF; cdr3_nt: TGCAGCTTGTCAGGGGCGCAGTGGGAGACCCAGTACTTC
j_call: TRBJ1-4; v_call: TRBV7-9; cdr3_length: 14; clone_size: few; d_call: NA; cdr3_aa: CASSLEVRDEKLFF; cdr3_nt: TGTGCCAGCAGCTTGGAAGTCAGGGATGAAAAACTGTTTTTT
j_call: TRBJ1-5; v_call: TRBV5-1; cdr3_length: 15; clone_size: few; d_call: NA; cdr3_aa: CASSLEGDADQPQHF; cdr3_nt: TGCGCCAGCAGCTTGGAAGGGGATGCGGATCAGCCCCAGCATTTT
j_call: TRBJ1-4; v_call: TRBV9; cdr3_length: 15; clone_size: NA; d_call: NA; cdr3_aa: CASSVEGSTNEKLFF; cdr3_nt: TGTGCCAGCAGCGTAGAGGGGTCAACTAATGAAAAACTGTTTTTT
j_call: TRBJ1-4; v_call: TRBV9; cdr3_length: 16; clone_size: NA; d_call: NA; cdr3_aa: CASSAGQRTTNEKLFF; cdr3_nt: TGTGCCAGCAGCGCCGGACAGCGGACAACTAATGAAAAACTGTTTTTT
j_call: TRBJ1-2; v_call: TRBV9; cdr3_length: 16; clone_size: NA; d_call: TRBD1; cdr3_aa: CASSRGSTGGNYGYTF; cdr3_nt: TGTGCCAGCAGCAGAGGCTCCACAGGGGGTAACTATGGCTACACCTTC
j_call: TRBJ1-2; v_call: TRBV5-4; cdr3_length: 16; clone_size: NA; d_call: TRBD1; cdr3_aa: CASSLAPGTGGNGYTF; cdr3_nt: TGTGCCAGCAGCTTAGCCCCCGGGACAGGGGGGAATGGCTACACCTTC
j_call: TRBJ2-3; v_call: TRBV7-2; cdr3_length: 17; clone_size: NA; d_call: TRBD2; cdr3_aa: CASSQRLAGARRDTQYF; cdr3_nt: TGTGCCAGCAGCCAGAGACTAGCGGGGGCGAGGCGTGATACGCAGTATTTT
j_call: TRBJ1-2; v_call: TRBV6-1; cdr3_length: 15; clone_size: NA; d_call: NA; cdr3_aa: CASSPVAIEYYGYTF; cdr3_nt: TGTGCCAGCAGTCCTGTTGCGATAGAGTACTATGGCTACACCTTC
j_call: TRBJ1-2; v_call: TRBV9; cdr3_length: 14; clone_size: once; d_call: TRBD1; cdr3_aa: CASSAGGDLYGYTF; cdr3_nt: TGTGCCAGCAGTGCAGGGGGCGACCTTTATGGCTACACCTTC
j_call: TRBJ1-6; v_call: TRBV6-5; cdr3_length: 15; clone_size: NA; d_call: NA; cdr3_aa: CASAGAGLHNSPLHF; cdr3_nt: TGTGCCAGCGCCGGCGCAGGTCTACATAATTCACCCCTCCACTTT
j_call: TRBJ1-1; v_call: TRBV7-9; cdr3_length: 12; clone_size: NA; d_call: NA; cdr3_aa: CASSTGGYEAFF; cdr3_nt: TGTGCCAGCAGCACGGGGGGCTACGAAGCTTTCTTT
j_call: TRBJ2-5; v_call: TRBV5-6; cdr3_length: 12; clone_size: few; d_call: NA; cdr3_aa: CASSLDSQPQYF; cdr3_nt: TGTGCCAGCAGCCTCGACAGCCAGCCCCAGTACTTC
j_call: TRBJ2-2; v_call: TRBV4-1; cdr3_length: 18; clone_size: NA; d_call: NA; cdr3_aa: CASSQEGGASANTGELFF; cdr3_nt: TGCGCCAGCAGCCAAGAGGGAGGAGCCTCGGCGAACACCGGGGAGCTGTTTTTT
j_call: TRBJ1-2; v_call: TRBV19; cdr3_length: 13; clone_size: NA; d_call: NA; cdr3_aa: CASSTQPTGGYTF; cdr3_nt: TGTGCCAGTAGTACTCAACCTACAGGGGGCTACACCTTC
j_call: TRBJ1-6; v_call: TRBV4-2; cdr3_length: 16; clone_size: NA; d_call: NA; cdr3_aa: CASSQDGAVYNSPLHF; cdr3_nt: TGTGCCAGCAGCCAAGATGGGGCGGTATATAATTCACCCCTCCACTTT
j_call: TRBJ1-5; v_call: TRBV19; cdr3_length: 14; clone_size: NA; d_call: TRBD1; cdr3_aa: CASTAGTVNQPQHF; cdr3_nt: TGTGCCAGTACGGCCGGGACAGTCAATCAGCCCCAGCATTTT
j_call: TRBJ2-5; v_call: TRBV10-3; cdr3_length: 14; clone_size: NA; d_call: TRBD1; cdr3_aa: CAISETGTGEAQYF; cdr3_nt: TGTGCCATCAGTGAAACCGGGACAGGGGAGGCCCAGTACTTC
j_call: TRBJ2-3; v_call: TRBV2; cdr3_length: 13; clone_size: NA; d_call: NA; cdr3_aa: CASNKGVTDTQYF; cdr3_nt: TGTGCCAGCAACAAAGGGGTTACAGATACGCAGTATTTT
j_call: TRBJ2-7; v_call: TRBV4-2; cdr3_length: 15; clone_size: NA; d_call: TRBD1; cdr3_aa: CASSQETGSFYEQYF; cdr3_nt: TGTGCCAGCAGCCAAGAGACAGGGTCATTCTACGAGCAGTACTTC
j_call: TRBJ2-2; v_call: TRBV10-3; cdr3_length: 16; clone_size: NA; d_call: NA; cdr3_aa: CAISESGLSPTGELFF; cdr3_nt: TGTGCCATCAGTGAGTCGGGACTTTCTCCCACCGGGGAGCTGTTTTTT
j_call: TRBJ2-4; v_call: TRBV9; cdr3_length: 14; clone_size: NA; d_call: TRBD2; cdr3_aa: CASSPGGVAGGPFF; cdr3_nt: TGTGCCAGCAGCCCGGGGGGGGTGGCGGGAGGTCCGTTCTTC
j_call: TRBJ1-1; v_call: TRBV6-1; cdr3_length: 12; clone_size: NA; d_call: NA; cdr3_aa: CASSESGLVAFF; cdr3_nt: TGTGCCAGCAGTGAATCGGGACTGGTAGCTTTCTTT
j_call: TRBJ1-2; v_call: TRBV5-4; cdr3_length: 15; clone_size: NA; d_call: TRBD1; cdr3_aa: CASSLGEQGIYGYTF; cdr3_nt: TGTGCCAGCAGCTTAGGAGAACAGGGGATTTATGGCTACACCTTC
j_call: TRBJ2-1; v_call: TRBV7-3; cdr3_length: 15; clone_size: NA; d_call: TRBD2; cdr3_aa: CASSPTSGRNNEQFF; cdr3_nt: TGTGCCAGCAGCCCCACTAGCGGGAGGAACAATGAGCAGTTCTTC
j_call: TRBJ2-1; v_call: TRBV27; cdr3_length: 16; clone_size: NA; d_call: TRBD2; cdr3_aa: CASSPSGGPTYNEQFF; cdr3_nt: TGTGCCAGCAGTCCCAGCGGGGGGCCAACTTACAATGAGCAGTTCTTC
j_call: TRBJ1-1; v_call: TRBV7-9; cdr3_length: 13; clone_size: NA; d_call: NA; cdr3_aa: CASSVGQNTEAFF; cdr3_nt: TGTGCCAGCAGCGTGGGACAGAACACTGAAGCTTTCTTT
j_call: TRBJ1-6; v_call: TRBV18; cdr3_length: 15; clone_size: NA; d_call: NA; cdr3_aa: CASKSPGSDNSPLHF; cdr3_nt: TGTGCCAGCAAGTCTCCCGGAAGCGATAATTCACCCCTCCACTTT
j_call: TRBJ2-1; v_call: TRBV7-3; cdr3_length: 13; clone_size: NA; d_call: NA; cdr3_aa: CASSPGTQTEQFF; cdr3_nt: TGTGCCAGCAGCCCTGGGACACAAACTGAGCAGTTCTTC
j_call: TRBJ1-2; v_call: TRBV20-1; cdr3_length: 11; clone_size: NA; d_call: TRBD1; cdr3_aa: CSASRRGGYTF; cdr3_nt: TGCAGTGCTAGTCGCAGGGGGGGCTACACCTTC
j_call: TRBJ1-5; v_call: TRBV19; cdr3_length: 15; clone_size: NA; d_call: NA; cdr3_aa: CASSAVLSGNQPQHF; cdr3_nt: TGTGCCAGTAGTGCAGTTTTGTCGGGTAATCAGCCCCAGCATTTT
j_call: TRBJ2-3; v_call: TRBV5-1; cdr3_length: 14; clone_size: NA; d_call: NA; cdr3_aa: CASREGPETDTQYF; cdr3_nt: TGCGCCAGCAGGGAGGGCCCTGAGACAGATACGCAGTATTTT
j_call: TRBJ1-2; v_call: TRBV7-8; cdr3_length: 14; clone_size: NA; d_call: NA; cdr3_aa: CASSLVFEGYGYTF; cdr3_nt: TGTGCCAGCAGCTTAGTTTTCGAGGGATATGGCTACACCTTC
j_call: TRBJ1-6; v_call: TRBV25-1; cdr3_length: 14; clone_size: NA; d_call: NA; cdr3_aa: CASFKGVLTSPLHF; cdr3_nt: TGTGCCAGCTTTAAGGGGGTTCTTACTTCACCCCTCCACTTT
j_call: TRBJ1-1; v_call: TRBV7-3; cdr3_length: 13; clone_size: NA; d_call: NA; cdr3_aa: CASSQQENTEAFF; cdr3_nt: TGTGCCAGCAGTCAACAGGAAAACACTGAAGCTTTCTTT
j_call: TRBJ1-5; v_call: TRBV19; cdr3_length: 16; clone_size: NA; d_call: TRBD1; cdr3_aa: CASSINRGSQDQPQHF; cdr3_nt: TGTGCCAGTAGTATCAACAGGGGTTCGCAGGATCAGCCCCAGCATTTT
j_call: TRBJ1-2; v_call: TRBV6-5; cdr3_length: 14; clone_size: NA; d_call: TRBD1; cdr3_aa: CASSFRQGADGYTF; cdr3_nt: TGTGCCAGCAGTTTCCGACAGGGGGCCGATGGCTACACCTTC
j_call: TRBJ1-4; v_call: TRBV4-2; cdr3_length: 16; clone_size: few; d_call: TRBD1; cdr3_aa: CASSQDRDRGGEKLFF; cdr3_nt: TGTGCCAGCAGCCAAGATAGGGACAGGGGTGGCGAAAAACTGTTTTTT
j_call: TRBJ1-6; v_call: TRBV7-2; cdr3_length: 15; clone_size: NA; d_call: TRBD1; cdr3_aa: CASSSQGQGGSPLHF; cdr3_nt: TGTGCCAGCAGCTCCCAGGGACAGGGAGGATCACCCCTCCACTTT
j_call: TRBJ2-5; v_call: TRBV7-6; cdr3_length: 13; clone_size: NA; d_call: NA; cdr3_aa: CASSRGTGGTQYF; cdr3_nt: TGTGCCAGCAGTCGGGGGACCGGGGGGACCCAGTACTTC
j_call: TRBJ2-3; v_call: TRBV5-4; cdr3_length: 19; clone_size: NA; d_call: TRBD2; cdr3_aa: CASSFATSGGASSTDTQYF; cdr3_nt: TGTGCCAGCAGCTTCGCGACTAGCGGGGGGGCAAGTTCGACAGATACGCAGTATTTT
j_call: TRBJ1-1; v_call: TRBV18; cdr3_length: 12; clone_size: NA; d_call: NA; cdr3_aa: CASSPTGENAFF; cdr3_nt: TGTGCCAGCTCCCCAACCGGGGAGAATGCTTTCTTT
j_call: TRBJ1-1; v_call: TRBV6-5; cdr3_length: 13; clone_size: few; d_call: NA; cdr3_aa: CASSGTTNTEAFF; cdr3_nt: TGTGCCAGCAGTGGGACAACGAACACTGAAGCTTTCTTT
j_call: TRBJ1-2; v_call: TRBV6-6; cdr3_length: 11; clone_size: NA; d_call: TRBD1; cdr3_aa: CASSPGGGYTF; cdr3_nt: TGTGCCAGCAGTCCAGGGGGCGGCTACACCTTC
j_call: TRBJ1-2; v_call: TRBV6-4; cdr3_length: 14; clone_size: NA; d_call: TRBD1; cdr3_aa: CASKLTGGVGGYTF; cdr3_nt: TGTGCCAGCAAGCTAACAGGGGGCGTTGGTGGCTACACCTTC
j_call: TRBJ1-2; v_call: TRBV7-3; cdr3_length: 15; clone_size: NA; d_call: TRBD1; cdr3_aa: CASTLEPGQGNGYTF; cdr3_nt: TGTGCCAGCACCTTAGAACCGGGACAGGGGAATGGCTACACCTTC
j_call: TRBJ1-3; v_call: TRBV9; cdr3_length: 16; clone_size: NA; d_call: NA; cdr3_aa: CASSAGAGTTGNTIYF; cdr3_nt: TGTGCCAGCAGCGCTGGGGCCGGGACAACAGGAAACACCATATATTTT
j_call: TRBJ2-4; v_call: TRBV6-1; cdr3_length: 16; clone_size: NA; d_call: NA; cdr3_aa: CASSEYWGVKENIQYF; cdr3_nt: TGTGCCAGCAGTGAATATTGGGGAGTAAAGGAAAACATTCAGTACTTC
j_call: TRBJ1-4; v_call: TRBV13; cdr3_length: 17; clone_size: NA; d_call: TRBD1; cdr3_aa: CASSFGTIQGEHEKLFF; cdr3_nt: TGTGCCAGCAGCTTCGGGACCATACAGGGGGAGCATGAAAAACTGTTTTTT
j_call: TRBJ1-2; v_call: TRBV29-1; cdr3_length: 15; clone_size: few; d_call: NA; cdr3_aa: CSAYIPGHPNYGYTF; cdr3_nt: TGCAGCGCCTATATCCCGGGACACCCGAACTATGGCTACACCTTC
j_call: TRBJ1-1; v_call: TRBV27; cdr3_length: 16; clone_size: NA; d_call: NA; cdr3_aa: CASSWGPQVPNTEAFF; cdr3_nt: TGTGCCAGCAGTTGGGGCCCCCAAGTACCGAACACTGAAGCTTTCTTT
j_call: TRBJ2-3; v_call: TRBV5-1; cdr3_length: 14; clone_size: few; d_call: NA; cdr3_aa: CASSYGSGTDTQYF; cdr3_nt: TGCGCCAGCAGCTACGGGAGTGGAACAGATACGCAGTATTTT
j_call: TRBJ1-1; v_call: TRBV4-3; cdr3_length: 15; clone_size: NA; d_call: TRBD1; cdr3_aa: CASSLRDSENTEAFF; cdr3_nt: TGCGCCAGCAGCCTCCGGGACAGCGAGAACACTGAAGCTTTCTTT
j_call: TRBJ1-1; v_call: TRBV18; cdr3_length: 13; clone_size: NA; d_call: TRBD1; cdr3_aa: CASSSTGDTEAFF; cdr3_nt: TGTGCCAGCTCATCCACAGGGGACACTGAAGCTTTCTTT
j_call: TRBJ2-1; v_call: TRBV25-1; cdr3_length: 14; clone_size: NA; d_call: NA; cdr3_aa: CASSLALSYNEQFF; cdr3_nt: TGTGCCAGCAGTTTAGCCCTTTCCTACAATGAGCAGTTCTTC
j_call: TRBJ1-2; v_call: TRBV19; cdr3_length: 14; clone_size: NA; d_call: TRBD1; cdr3_aa: CASSRIGQGDGYTF; cdr3_nt: TGTGCCAGTAGTAGAATCGGACAGGGTGATGGCTACACCTTC
j_call: TRBJ1-1; v_call: TRBV5-5; cdr3_length: 15; clone_size: NA; d_call: NA; cdr3_aa: CASSLDPGMNTEAFF; cdr3_nt: TGTGCCAGCAGCTTGGACCCAGGAATGAACACTGAAGCTTTCTTT
j_call: TRBJ1-2; v_call: TRBV29-1; cdr3_length: 14; clone_size: NA; d_call: NA; cdr3_aa: CSLGTRSSRDGYTF; cdr3_nt: TGCAGCCTTGGCACCCGGTCATCGAGGGATGGCTACACCTTC